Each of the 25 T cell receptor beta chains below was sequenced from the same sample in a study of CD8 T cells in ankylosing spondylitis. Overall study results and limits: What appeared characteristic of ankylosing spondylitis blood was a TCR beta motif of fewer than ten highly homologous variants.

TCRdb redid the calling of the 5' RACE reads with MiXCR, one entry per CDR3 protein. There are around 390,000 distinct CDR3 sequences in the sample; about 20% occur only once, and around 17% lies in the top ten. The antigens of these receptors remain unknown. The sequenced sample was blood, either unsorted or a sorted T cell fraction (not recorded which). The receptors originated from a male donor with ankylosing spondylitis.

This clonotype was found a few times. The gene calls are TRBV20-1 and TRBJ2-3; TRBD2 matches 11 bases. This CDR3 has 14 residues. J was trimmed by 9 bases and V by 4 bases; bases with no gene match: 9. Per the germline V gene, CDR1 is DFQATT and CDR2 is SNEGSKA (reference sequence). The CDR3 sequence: CSAMGLAGGGTQYF. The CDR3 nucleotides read TGCAGTGCTATGGGCCTAGCGGGAGGAGGAACGCAGTATTTT.

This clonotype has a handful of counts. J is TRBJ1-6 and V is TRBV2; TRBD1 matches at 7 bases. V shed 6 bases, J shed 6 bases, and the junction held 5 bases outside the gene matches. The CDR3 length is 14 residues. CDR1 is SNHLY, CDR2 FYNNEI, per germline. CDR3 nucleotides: TGTGCCAGCAGACAGGGGCGCAGTAATTCACCCCTCCACTTT. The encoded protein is CASRQGRSNSPLHF.

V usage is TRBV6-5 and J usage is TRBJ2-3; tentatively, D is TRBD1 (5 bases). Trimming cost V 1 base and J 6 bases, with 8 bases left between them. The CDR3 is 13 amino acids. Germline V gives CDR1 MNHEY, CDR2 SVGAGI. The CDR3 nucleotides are TGTGCCAGCAGTTACTATTGGGGCGATACGCAGTATTTT. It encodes CASSYYWGDTQYF.

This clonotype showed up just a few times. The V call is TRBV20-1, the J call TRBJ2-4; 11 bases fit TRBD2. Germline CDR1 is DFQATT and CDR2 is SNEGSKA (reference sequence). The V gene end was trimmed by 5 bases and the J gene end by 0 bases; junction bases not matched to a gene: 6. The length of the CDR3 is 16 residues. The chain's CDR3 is CSAGPGLAVAKNIQYF. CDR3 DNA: TGCAGTGCTGGCCCGGGACTAGCGGTAGCCAAAAACATTCAGTACTTC.

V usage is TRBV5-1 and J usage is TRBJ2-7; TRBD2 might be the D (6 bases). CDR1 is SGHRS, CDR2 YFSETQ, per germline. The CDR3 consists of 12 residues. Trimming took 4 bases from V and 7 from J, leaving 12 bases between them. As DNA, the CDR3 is TGCGCCAGCAGCCAGACCGCGGGGGAGCAGTACTTC. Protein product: CASSQTAGEQYF.

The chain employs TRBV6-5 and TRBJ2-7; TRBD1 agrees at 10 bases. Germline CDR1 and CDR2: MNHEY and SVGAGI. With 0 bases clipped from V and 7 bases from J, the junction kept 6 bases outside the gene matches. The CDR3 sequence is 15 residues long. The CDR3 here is CASSYSRQGAEEQYF. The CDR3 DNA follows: TGTGCCAGCAGTTACTCGCGACAGGGGGCGGAAGAGCAGTACTTC.

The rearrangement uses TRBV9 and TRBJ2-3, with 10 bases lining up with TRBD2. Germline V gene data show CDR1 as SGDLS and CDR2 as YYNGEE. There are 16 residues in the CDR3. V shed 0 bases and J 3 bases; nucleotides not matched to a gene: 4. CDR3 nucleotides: TGTGCCAGCAGCGTAGAGAAGCGGGAGGGGACAGATACGCAGTATTTT. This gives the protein CASSVEKREGTDTQYF.

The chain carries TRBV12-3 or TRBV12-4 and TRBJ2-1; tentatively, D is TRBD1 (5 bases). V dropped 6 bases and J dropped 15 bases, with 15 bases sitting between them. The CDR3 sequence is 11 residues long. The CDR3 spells CASSRPGAPFF. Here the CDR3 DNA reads TGTGCCAGCAGCCGTCCTGGGGCCCCGTTCTTC.

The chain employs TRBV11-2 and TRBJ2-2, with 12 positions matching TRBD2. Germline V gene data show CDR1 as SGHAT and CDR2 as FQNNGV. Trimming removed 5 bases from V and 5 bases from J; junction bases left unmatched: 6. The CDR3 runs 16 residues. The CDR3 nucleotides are TGTGCCAGCAGCCCTAGCGGGAGGGCCGGGACCGGGGAGCTGTTTTTT. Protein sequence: CASSPSGRAGTGELFF.

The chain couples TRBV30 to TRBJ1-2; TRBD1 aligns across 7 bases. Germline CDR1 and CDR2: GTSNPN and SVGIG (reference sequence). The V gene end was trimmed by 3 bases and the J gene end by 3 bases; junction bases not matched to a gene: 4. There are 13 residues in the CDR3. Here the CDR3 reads CAWRDRRYYGYTF. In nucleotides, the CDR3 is TGTGCCTGGAGGGACAGGCGTTACTATGGCTACACCTTC.

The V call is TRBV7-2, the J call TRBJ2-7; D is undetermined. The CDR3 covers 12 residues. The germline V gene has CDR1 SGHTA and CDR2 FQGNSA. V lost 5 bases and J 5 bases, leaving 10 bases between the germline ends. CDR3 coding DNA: TGTGCCAGCAGCCCGCCCTACAACGAGCAGTACTTC. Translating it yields CASSPPYNEQYF.

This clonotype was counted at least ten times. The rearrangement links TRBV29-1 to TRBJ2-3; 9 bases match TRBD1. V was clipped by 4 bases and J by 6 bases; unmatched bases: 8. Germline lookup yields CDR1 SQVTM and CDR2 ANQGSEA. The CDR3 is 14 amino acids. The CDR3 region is CSVAGDRETDTQYF. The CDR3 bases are TGCAGCGTTGCGGGGGACAGGGAGACGGATACGCAGTATTTT.

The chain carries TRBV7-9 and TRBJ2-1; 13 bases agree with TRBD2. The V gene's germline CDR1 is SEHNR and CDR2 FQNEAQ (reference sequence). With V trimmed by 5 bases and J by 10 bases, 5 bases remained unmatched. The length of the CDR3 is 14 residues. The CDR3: CASSPGLAGEEQFF. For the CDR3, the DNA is TGTGCCAGCAGCCCCGGACTAGCGGGGGAAGAGCAGTTCTTC.

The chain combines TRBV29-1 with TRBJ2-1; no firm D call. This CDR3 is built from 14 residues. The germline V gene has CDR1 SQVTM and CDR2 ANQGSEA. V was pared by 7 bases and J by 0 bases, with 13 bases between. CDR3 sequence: CSASPASSYNEQFF. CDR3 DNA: TGCAGCGCCTCTCCCGCGAGCTCCTACAATGAGCAGTTCTTC.

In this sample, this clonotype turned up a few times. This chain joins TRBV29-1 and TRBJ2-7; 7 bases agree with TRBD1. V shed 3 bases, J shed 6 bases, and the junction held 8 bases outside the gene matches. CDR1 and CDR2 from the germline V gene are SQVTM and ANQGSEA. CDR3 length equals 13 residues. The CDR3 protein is CSVDFAAGGEQYF. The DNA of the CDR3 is TGCAGCGTTGATTTCGCGGCAGGGGGCGAGCAGTACTTC.

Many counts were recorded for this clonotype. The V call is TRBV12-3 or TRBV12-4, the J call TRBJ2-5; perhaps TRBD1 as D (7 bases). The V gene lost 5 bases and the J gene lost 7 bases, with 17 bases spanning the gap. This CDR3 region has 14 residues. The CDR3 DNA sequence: TGTGCCAGCAGTCCGTACAGGGGACTGGGGACCCAGTACTTC. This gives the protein CASSPYRGLGTQYF.

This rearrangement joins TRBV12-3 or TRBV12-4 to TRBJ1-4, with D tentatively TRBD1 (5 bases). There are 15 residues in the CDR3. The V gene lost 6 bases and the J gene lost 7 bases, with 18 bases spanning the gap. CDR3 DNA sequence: TGTGCCAGCAGCCCATGGAGGGGAATCTCTGAAAAACTGTTTTTT. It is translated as CASSPWRGISEKLFF.

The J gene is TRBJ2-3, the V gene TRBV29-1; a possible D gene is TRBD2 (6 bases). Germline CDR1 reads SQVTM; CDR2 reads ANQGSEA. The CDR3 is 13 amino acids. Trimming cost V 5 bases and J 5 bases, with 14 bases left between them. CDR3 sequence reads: CSVLEVGGDTQYF. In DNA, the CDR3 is TGCAGCGTTTTGGAGGTGGGGGGAGATACGCAGTATTTT.

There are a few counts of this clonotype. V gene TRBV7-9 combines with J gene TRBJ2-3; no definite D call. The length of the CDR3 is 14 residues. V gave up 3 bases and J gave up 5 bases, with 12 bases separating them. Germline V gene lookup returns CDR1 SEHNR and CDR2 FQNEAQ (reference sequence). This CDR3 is CASSFGQWGDTQYF. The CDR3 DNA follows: TGTGCCAGCAGCTTCGGCCAGTGGGGAGATACGCAGTATTTT. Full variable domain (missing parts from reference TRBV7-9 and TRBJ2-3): DTGVSQNPRHKITKRGQNVTFRCDPISEHNRLYWYRQTLGQGPEFLTYFQNEAQLEKSRLLSDRFSAERPKGSFSTLEIQRTEQGDSAMYLCASSFGQWGDTQYFGPGTRLTVL.

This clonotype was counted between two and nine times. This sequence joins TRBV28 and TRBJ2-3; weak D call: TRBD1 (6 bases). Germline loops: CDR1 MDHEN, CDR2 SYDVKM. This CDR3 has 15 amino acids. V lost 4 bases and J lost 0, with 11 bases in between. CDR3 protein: CASSSNRESTDTQYF. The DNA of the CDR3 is TGTGCCAGCAGTTCGAACAGGGAAAGCACAGATACGCAGTATTTT.

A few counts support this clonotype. The CDR3 region is CASSLGGRSYQETQYF. CDR3 coding DNA: TGTGCCAGCAGTCTAGGTGGCAGGTCGTACCAAGAGACCCAGTACTTC. The V gene is TRBV11-3, the J gene TRBJ2-5; D gene uncertain. The V end lost 6 bases, the J end lost 0 bases, and 17 bases lay between the germline ends. The CDR3 runs to 16 residues. Per germline, CDR1 SGHNT and CDR2 YENEEA.

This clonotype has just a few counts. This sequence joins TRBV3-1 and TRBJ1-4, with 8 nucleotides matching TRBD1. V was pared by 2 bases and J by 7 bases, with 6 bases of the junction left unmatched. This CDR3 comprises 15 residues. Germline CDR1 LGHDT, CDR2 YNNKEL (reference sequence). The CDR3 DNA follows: TGTGCCAGCAGCCAAAATCAGGGGGCGAGTGAAAAACTGTTTTTT. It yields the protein CASSQNQGASEKLFF.

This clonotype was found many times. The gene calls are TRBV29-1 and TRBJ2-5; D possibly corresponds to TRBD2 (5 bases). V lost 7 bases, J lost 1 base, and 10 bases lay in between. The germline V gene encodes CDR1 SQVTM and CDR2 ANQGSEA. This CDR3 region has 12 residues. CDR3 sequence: CSATLAQETQYF. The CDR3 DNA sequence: TGCAGCGCCACTCTAGCCCAAGAGACCCAGTACTTC.

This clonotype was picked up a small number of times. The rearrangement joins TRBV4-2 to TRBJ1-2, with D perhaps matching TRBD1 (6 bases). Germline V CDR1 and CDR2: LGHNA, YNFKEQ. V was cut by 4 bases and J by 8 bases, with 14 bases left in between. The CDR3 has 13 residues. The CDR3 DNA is TGTGCCAGCAGCCCAGGGGCCGGGGTCGGCTACACCTTC. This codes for CASSPGAGVGYTF.

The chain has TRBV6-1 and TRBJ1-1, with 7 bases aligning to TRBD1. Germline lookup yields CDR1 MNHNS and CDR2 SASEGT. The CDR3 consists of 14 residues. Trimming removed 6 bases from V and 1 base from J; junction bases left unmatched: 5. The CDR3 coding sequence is TGTGCCAGCAGGCCACAGGGGACGAACACTGAAGCTTTCTTT. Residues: CASRPQGTNTEAFF.